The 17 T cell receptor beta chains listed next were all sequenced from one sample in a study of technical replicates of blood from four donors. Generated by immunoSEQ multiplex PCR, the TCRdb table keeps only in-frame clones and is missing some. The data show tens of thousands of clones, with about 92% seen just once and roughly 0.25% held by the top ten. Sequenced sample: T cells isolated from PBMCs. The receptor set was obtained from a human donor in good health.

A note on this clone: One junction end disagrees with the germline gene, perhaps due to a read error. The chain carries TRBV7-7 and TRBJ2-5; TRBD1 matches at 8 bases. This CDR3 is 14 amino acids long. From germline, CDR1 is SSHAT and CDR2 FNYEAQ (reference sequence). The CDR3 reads CASSLDRDGETQYF. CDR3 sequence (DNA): TGTGCTAGCAGCCTGGACAGGGACGGGGAGACCCAGTACTTC. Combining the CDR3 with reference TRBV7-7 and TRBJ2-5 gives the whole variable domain GAGVSQSPRYKVTKRGQDVTLRCDPISSHATLYWYQQALGQGPEFLTYFNYEAQPDKSGLPSDRFSAERPEGSISTLTIQRTEQRDSAMYRCASSLDRDGETQYFGPGTRLLVL.

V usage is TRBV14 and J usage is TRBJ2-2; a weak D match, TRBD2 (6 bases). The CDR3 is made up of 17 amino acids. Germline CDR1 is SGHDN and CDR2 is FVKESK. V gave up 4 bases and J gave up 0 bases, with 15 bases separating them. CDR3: CASSPRDSRSNTGELFF. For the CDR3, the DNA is TGTGCCAGCAGCCCCCGGGACTCAAGGTCGAACACCGGGGAGCTGTTTTTT.

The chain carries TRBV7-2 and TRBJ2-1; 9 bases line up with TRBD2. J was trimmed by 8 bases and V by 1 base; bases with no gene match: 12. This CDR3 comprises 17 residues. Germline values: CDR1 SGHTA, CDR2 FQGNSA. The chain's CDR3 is CASSLVLVTSGADEQFF. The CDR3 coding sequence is TGTGCCAGCAGCTTAGTACTGGTGACTAGCGGAGCGGATGAGCAGTTCTTC.

Here the CDR3 reads CASSVGPSYEQYF. CDR3 bases: TGTGCCAGCAGTGTTGGCCCTTCCTACGAGCAGTACTTC. The chain recombines TRBV7-2 with TRBJ2-7; D is ambiguous. CDR3 size: 13 residues. V lost 6 bases and J 1 base, leaving 10 bases between the germline ends. The germline gives CDR1 SGHTA, CDR2 FQGNSA.

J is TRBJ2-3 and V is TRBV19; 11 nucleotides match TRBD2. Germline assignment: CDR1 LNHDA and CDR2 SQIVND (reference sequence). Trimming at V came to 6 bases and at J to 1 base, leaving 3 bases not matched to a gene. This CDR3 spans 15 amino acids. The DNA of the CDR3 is TGTGCCAGTAGGCCACTAGCGGGGGGCACAGATACGCAGTATTTT. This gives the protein CASRPLAGGTDTQYF.

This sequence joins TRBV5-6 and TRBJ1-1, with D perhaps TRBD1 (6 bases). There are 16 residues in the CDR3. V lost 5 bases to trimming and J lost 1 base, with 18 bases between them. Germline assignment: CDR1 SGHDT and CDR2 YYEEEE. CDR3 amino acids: CASSFKTGTPNTEAFF. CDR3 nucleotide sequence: TGTGCCAGCAGTTTTAAAACTGGGACACCGAACACTGAAGCTTTCTTT.

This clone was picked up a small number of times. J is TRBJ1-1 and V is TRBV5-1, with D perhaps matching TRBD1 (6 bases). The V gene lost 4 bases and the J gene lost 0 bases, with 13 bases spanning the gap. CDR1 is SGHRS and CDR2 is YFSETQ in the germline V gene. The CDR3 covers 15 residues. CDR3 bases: TGCGCCAGCAGCCCGGTAGGGGGTATGAACACTGAAGCTTTCTTT. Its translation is CASSPVGGMNTEAFF.

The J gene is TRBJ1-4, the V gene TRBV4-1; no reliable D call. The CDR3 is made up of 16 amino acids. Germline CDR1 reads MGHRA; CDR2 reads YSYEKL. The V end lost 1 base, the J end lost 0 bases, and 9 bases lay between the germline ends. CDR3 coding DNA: TGCGCCAGCAGCCAAGTTCTTTTTCCAACTAATGAAAAACTGTTTTTT. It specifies CASSQVLFPTNEKLFF.

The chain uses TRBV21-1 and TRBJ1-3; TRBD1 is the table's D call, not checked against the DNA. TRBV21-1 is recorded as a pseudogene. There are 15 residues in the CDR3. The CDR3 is CASSKAFRAGNTIYF. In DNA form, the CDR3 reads TGTGCCAGCAGCAAAGCTTTCAGGGCTGGAAACACCATATATTTT.

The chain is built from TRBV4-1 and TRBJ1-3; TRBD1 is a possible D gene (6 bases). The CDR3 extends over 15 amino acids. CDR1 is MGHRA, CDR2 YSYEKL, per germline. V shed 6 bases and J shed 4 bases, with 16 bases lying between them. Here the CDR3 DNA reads TGCGCCAGCAGATCCTTCCAGGGGCGAGGAAACACCATATATTTT. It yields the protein CASRSFQGRGNTIYF.

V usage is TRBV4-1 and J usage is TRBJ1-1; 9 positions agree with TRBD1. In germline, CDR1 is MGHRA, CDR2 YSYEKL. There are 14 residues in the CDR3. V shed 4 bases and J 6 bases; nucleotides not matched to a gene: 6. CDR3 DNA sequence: TGCGCCAGCAGCCCGGGACAGGGTAAGGCTGAAGCTTTCTTT. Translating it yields CASSPGQGKAEAFF.

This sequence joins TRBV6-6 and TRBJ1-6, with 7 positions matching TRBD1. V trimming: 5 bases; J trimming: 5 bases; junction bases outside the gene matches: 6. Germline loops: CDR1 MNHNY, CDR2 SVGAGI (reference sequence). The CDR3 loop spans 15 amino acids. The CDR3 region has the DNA TGTGCCAGCAGTATGACCGGGACAGATAATTCACCCCTCCACTTT. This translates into CASSMTGTDNSPLHF.

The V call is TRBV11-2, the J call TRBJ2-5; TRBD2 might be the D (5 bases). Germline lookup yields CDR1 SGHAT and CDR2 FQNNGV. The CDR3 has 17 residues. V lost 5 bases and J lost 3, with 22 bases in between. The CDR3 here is CASSPSAGVLGKETQYF. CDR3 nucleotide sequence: TGTGCCAGCAGCCCCTCCGCCGGGGTATTAGGAAAAGAGACCCAGTACTTC.

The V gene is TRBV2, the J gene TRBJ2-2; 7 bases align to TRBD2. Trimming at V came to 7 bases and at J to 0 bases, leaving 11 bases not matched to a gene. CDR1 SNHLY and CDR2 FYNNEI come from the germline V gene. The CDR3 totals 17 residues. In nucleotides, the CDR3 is TGTGCCAGCACCGCGGTGGGCGGGGGATCGAACACCGGGGAGCTGTTTTTT. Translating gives CASTAVGGGSNTGELFF.

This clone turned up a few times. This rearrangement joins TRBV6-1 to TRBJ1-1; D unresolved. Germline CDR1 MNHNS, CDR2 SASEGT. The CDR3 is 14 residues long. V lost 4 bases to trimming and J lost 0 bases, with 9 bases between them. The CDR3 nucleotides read TGTGCCAGCAGTGCCCTCGTTCTGAACACTGAAGCTTTCTTT. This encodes CASSALVLNTEAFF.

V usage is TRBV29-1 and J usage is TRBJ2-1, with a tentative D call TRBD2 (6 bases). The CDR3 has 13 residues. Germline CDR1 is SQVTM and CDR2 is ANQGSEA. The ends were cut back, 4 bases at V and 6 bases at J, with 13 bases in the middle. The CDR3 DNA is TGCAGCGTTGGGACTATCGGATTCAATGAGCAGTTCTTC. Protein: CSVGTIGFNEQFF.

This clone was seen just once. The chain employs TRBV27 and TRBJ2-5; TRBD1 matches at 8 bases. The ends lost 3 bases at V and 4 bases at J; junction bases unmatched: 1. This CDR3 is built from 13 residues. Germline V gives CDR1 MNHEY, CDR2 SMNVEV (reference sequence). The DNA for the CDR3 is TGTGCCAGCAGTTTTCAGGGGGCAGAGACCCAGTACTTC. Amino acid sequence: CASSFQGAETQYF.